This T cell receptor (beta chain) was captured by sequencing in a study of blood T cell repertoires in COVID-19. Data came from immunoSEQ multiplex PCR; TCRdb stores just in-frame clones and leaves some out. The sample lists a few hundred thousand clones, roughly 82% seen once, with 2% to 2.5% in the top ten. Germline CDR1 and CDR2: SGHDN and FVKESK. The CDR3 sequence is 13 residues long. Trimming removed 4 bases from V and 9 bases from J, with 15 bases in between. The chain uses TRBV14 and TRBJ1-1; D uncertain. Sequenced input: peripheral blood. The TCR originated in a man aged 40-50 years who had recovered from COVID-19. CDR3 coding DNA: TGTGCCAGCAGCCCATCAATTAAGAGTCAAGCTTTCTTT. Its protein is CASSPSIKSQAFF.